The T cell receptor (beta chain) described here comes from a study of blood T cell repertoires in COVID-19. Enrollees, roughly 18 to 90 years old, lived in about two dozen US areas. Assignment of participants to cohorts was predicated upon participant-reported clinical history. Two consecutive negative NP/OP PCR tests, clearance, or resolved symptoms defined Cohort 3 recovery. Original handling: It was from reference gene primer amplification that nucleated cell counts were estimated. The method was immunoSEQ multiplex PCR; TCRdb's version includes in-frame clones alone and lacks a portion of them. V and J calls and clone size are copied from that table; D and trimming were computed from the DNA. The sample has roughly 180,000 clones, approximately 85% seen once. The sequencing input was PBMCs or T cells enriched from blood (not recorded which). This clonotype was obtained from a man aged 35-49 years who had recovered from COVID-19.

In DNA form, the CDR3 reads TGTGCCAGCAGCTTAGACTACAGGGGACCCACTGAAGCTTTCTTT. Protein sequence: CASSLDYRGPTEAFF. The chain combines TRBV7-2 with TRBJ1-1, with TRBD1 identical over 7 bases. After removal of 1 base from V and 4 bases from J, the junction contained 6 bases not matched to a gene. Germline CDR1 and CDR2: SGHTA and FQGNSA. The CDR3 consists of 15 residues.